Presented here are 29 T cell receptor beta chains from one specimen sequenced in a study of T cell responses to AZD1222 COVID-19 vaccine. Sequencing used immunoSEQ multiplex PCR; TCRdb keeps in-frame clones, though not all of them. The sample shows 250,000 to 300,000 clones, around 93% of them seen only once. This sample comprised peripheral blood, obtained 28 days after the second AZD1222 dose. These receptors all come from an adult who received the AZD1222 COVID-19 vaccine.

V usage is TRBV29-1 and J usage is TRBJ1-1, with unresolved D. V was trimmed by 5 bases and J by 5 bases, leaving 12 bases between them. The CDR3 consists of 12 residues. Germline V gene sequence: CDR1 SQVTM, CDR2 ANQGSEA. The CDR3 DNA reads as TGCAGCGTTAGCCTCCAATGGACTGAAGCTTTCTTT. It encodes CSVSLQWTEAFF.

The rearrangement links TRBV3-1 (or the pseudogene TRBV3-2) to TRBJ1-4; D uncertain. The V gene lost 2 bases and the J gene lost 6 bases, with 19 bases spanning the gap. The V gene's germline CDR1 is LGHDT and CDR2 YNNKEL (reference sequence). The CDR3 totals 17 residues. The CDR3 nucleotides are TGTGCCAGCAGCCAACCCGTCTCCAAGCGATGGGATGAAAAACTGTTTTTT. It codes for CASSQPVSKRWDEKLFF.

V is TRBV7-9 and J is TRBJ2-7; D is possibly TRBD2 (5 bases). In germline, CDR1 is SEHNR, CDR2 FQNEAQ (reference sequence). The V and J ends lost 0 bases and 4 bases respectively, with 7 bases between them. There are 13 residues in the CDR3. The CDR3 region is CASSLAEGYEQYF. The CDR3 coding sequence is TGTGCCAGCAGCTTAGCCGAGGGTTACGAGCAGTACTTC.

The chain recombines TRBV11-2 with TRBJ1-2, with D perhaps matching TRBD1 (6 bases). Germline CDR1 and CDR2: SGHAT and FQNNGV. The CDR3 is 15 amino acids. Trimming removed 5 bases at V and 7 bases at J, with 20 bases between. The DNA of the CDR3 is TGTGCCAGCAGCCACCCCGGGGGCAGCCGGGCTGGCTACACCTTC. This encodes CASSHPGGSRAGYTF. Looking up the rest from reference TRBV11-2 and TRBJ1-2 gives the full variable domain: EAGVAQSPRYKIIEKRQSVAFWCNPISGHATLYWYQQILGQGPKLLIQFQNNGVVDDSQLPKDRFSAERLKGVDSTLKIQPAKLEDSAVYLCASSHPGGSRAGYTFGSGTRLTVV.

The rearrangement joins TRBV19 to TRBJ2-5, with a weak D call TRBD1 (5 bases). Trimming took 6 bases from V and 4 from J, leaving 12 bases between them. The CDR3 runs to 13 residues. CDR1 LNHDA and CDR2 SQIVND come from the germline V gene (reference sequence). CDR3 nucleotides: TGTGCCAGTAGCCGGACACATTTAGAGACCCAGTACTTC. The encoded protein is CASSRTHLETQYF.

The J gene is TRBJ2-1, the V gene TRBV6-5, with D tentatively TRBD2 (6 bases). The CDR3 covers 12 residues. V lost 8 bases and J 6 bases, leaving 11 bases between the germline ends. Germline CDR1 reads MNHEY; CDR2 reads SVGAGI. The CDR3 DNA reads TGTGCCAGCCCGGGACTGATCAATGAGCAGTTCTTC. Translating it yields CASPGLINEQFF.

The chain is built from TRBV29-1 and TRBJ2-3; D unclear. Germline V gene sequence: CDR1 SQVTM, CDR2 ANQGSEA. CDR3 length equals 12 residues. The V gene lost 1 base and the J gene lost 7 bases, with 9 bases spanning the gap. CDR3 sequence reads: CSVEVRRYTQYF. The CDR3 DNA reads as TGCAGCGTTGAAGTGAGGCGATATACGCAGTATTTT.

The chain carries TRBV24-1 and TRBJ1-4, with D perhaps matching TRBD1 (6 bases). Germline assignment: CDR1 KGHDR and CDR2 SFDVKD. The CDR3 is 14 amino acids. Trimming removed 3 bases from V and 5 bases from J, with 9 bases in between. CDR3 protein: CATSDPGHNEKLFF. CDR3 nucleotide sequence: TGTGCCACCAGTGATCCGGGACACAATGAAAAACTGTTTTTT.

The CDR3: CASSPDRGDFYGYTF. The CDR3 nucleotides read TGTGCCAGCAGCCCTGACAGGGGGGACTTCTATGGCTACACCTTC. The chain couples TRBV7-2 to TRBJ1-2; TRBD1 matches at 9 bases. The CDR3 spans 15 residues. V lost 5 bases, J lost 4 bases, and 8 bases stayed unmatched. Germline V gene data show CDR1 as SGHTA and CDR2 as FQGNSA.

V gene TRBV27 combines with J gene TRBJ2-3; D possibly corresponds to TRBD1 (5 bases). CDR1 is MNHEY and CDR2 is SMNVEV in the germline V gene (reference sequence). The CDR3 extends over 14 amino acids. V lost 6 bases and J 4 bases, leaving 14 bases between the germline ends. The CDR3 loop reads CASSPRFRADTQYF. CDR3 DNA sequence: TGTGCCAGCAGCCCCCGGTTCAGGGCAGATACGCAGTATTTT.

The genes are TRBV6-5 and TRBJ2-2; 10 bases match TRBD2. Germline lookup yields CDR1 MNHEY and CDR2 SVGAGI. The trim removed 8 bases at V and 7 bases at J, leaving 10 bases unmatched. This CDR3 comprises 15 residues. The CDR3, as DNA: TGTGCCAGCCGGGCAAGCGGGAGGGCCGTCGGGGAGCTGTTTTTT. Translation gives CASRASGRAVGELFF.

The rearrangement uses TRBV9 and TRBJ2-7; D perhaps matches TRBD2 (6 bases). This CDR3 comprises 14 residues. The V end was cut by 0 bases, the J end by 6 bases, with 13 bases between. CDR1 is SGDLS, CDR2 YYNGEE, per germline. This CDR3 reads CASSVGPGVVEQYF. The CDR3 DNA is TGTGCCAGCAGCGTAGGGCCGGGAGTAGTCGAGCAGTACTTC.

This clone showed up just once. The J gene is TRBJ2-7, the V gene TRBV5-8; D perhaps matches TRBD1 (5 bases). Deletions cut 2 bases from V and 0 bases from J, with 15 bases between. This CDR3 contains 16 residues. CDR1 and CDR2 (germline): SGHTS, YDEGEE. The CDR3 region is CASSFPPQGSSYEQYF. CDR3 bases: TGTGCCAGCAGCTTCCCCCCCCAGGGCAGCTCCTACGAGCAGTACTTC.

This clone was recorded only once. The chain recombines TRBV5-6 with TRBJ1-1, with 7 bases aligning to TRBD1. The ends lost 4 bases at V and 8 bases at J; junction bases unmatched: 11. CDR3 size: 14 residues. CDR1 SGHDT and CDR2 YYEEEE come from the germline V gene. The CDR3 DNA sequence: TGTGCCAGCAGCCCCCGGGACAGCGGTTCAGAAGCTTTCTTT. As protein: CASSPRDSGSEAFF.

The chain recombines TRBV18 with TRBJ1-1, with D unresolved. The germline V gene has CDR1 KGHSH and CDR2 LQKENI. The germline V and J ends were trimmed by 3 bases and 3 bases, with 8 bases remaining between them. The CDR3 has 13 amino acids. The CDR3 protein is CASSPDQDTEAFF. DNA of the CDR3: TGTGCCAGCTCACCCGATCAAGACACTGAAGCTTTCTTT. The full variable domain, in which reference TRBV18 and TRBJ1-1 provide the parts outside the CDR3, is NAGVMQNPRHLVRRRGQEARLRCSPMKGHSHVYWYRQLPEEGLKFMVYLQKENIIDESGMPKERFSAEFPKEGPSILRIQQVVRGDSAAYFCASSPDQDTEAFFGQGTRLTVV.

The rearrangement links TRBV6-2 or TRBV6-3 to TRBJ2-1, with 12 bases identical to TRBD2. V was pared by 0 bases and J by 12 bases, with 21 bases of the junction left unmatched. The CDR3 covers 20 residues. Germline CDR1 is MNHEY and CDR2 is SVGEGT. The DNA of the CDR3 is TGTGCCAGCAGTTACTCGACGAAGGCCCTTGCTAGCGGGAGGGCCTCGACGCAGTTCTTC. Translation: CASSYSTKALASGRASTQFF.

The V gene is TRBV5-1, the J gene TRBJ1-1; D remains ambiguous. V dropped 6 bases and J dropped 0 bases, with 12 bases sitting between them. CDR3 size: 14 residues. CDR1 and CDR2 (germline): SGHRS, YFSETQ. The DNA for the CDR3 is TGCGCCAGCACGAGTGGGCTACTGAACACTGAAGCTTTCTTT. Protein product: CASTSGLLNTEAFF.

The rearrangement joins TRBV5-1 to TRBJ1-1, with D hard to call. The CDR3 sequence is 14 residues long. CDR1 SGHRS and CDR2 YFSETQ come from the germline V gene. Trimming removed 4 bases at V and 0 bases at J, with 10 bases between. Here the CDR3 reads CASSLDLLNTEAFF. The CDR3 nucleotides are TGCGCCAGCAGCCTTGACCTCTTGAACACTGAAGCTTTCTTT.

This clone was picked up one time. The V gene is TRBV10-3, the J gene TRBJ1-6, with a weak D call TRBD1 (6 bases). This CDR3 is built from 18 residues. The V gene lost 4 bases and the J gene lost 6 bases, with 22 bases spanning the gap. Germline-derived CDR1 and CDR2 are ENHRY and SYGVKD. The CDR3 loop reads CAISGPGGAGAINSPLHF. The CDR3 DNA reads as TGTGCCATCAGTGGCCCGGGAGGCGCGGGGGCCATTAATTCACCCCTCCACTTT.

On this clone: The same CDR3 also results from other DNA sequences found in this sample. The V call is TRBV11-1, the J call TRBJ2-3; 9 bases are a match to TRBD1. The length of the CDR3 is 15 residues. V was pared by 1 base and J by 1 base, with 0 bases of the junction left unmatched. From germline, CDR1 is SGHAT and CDR2 FQDESV (reference sequence). CDR3 residues: CASSLDRGRTDTQYF. DNA for the CDR3: TGTGCCAGCAGCTTAGACAGGGGGCGCACAGATACGCAGTATTTT.

This rearrangement joins TRBV10-2 to TRBJ1-5; D is undetermined. This CDR3 is built from 12 residues. V lost 3 bases, J lost 5 bases, and 5 bases lay in between. Germline V gives CDR1 WSHSY, CDR2 SAAADI. The CDR3 region is CASSERDQPQHF. For the CDR3, the DNA is TGCGCCAGCAGTGAACGAGATCAGCCCCAGCATTTT.

CDR3 protein: CASSPHPGTSTQPQHF. DNA of the CDR3: TGTGCCAGCAGCCCGCACCCGGGGACTTCGACTCAGCCCCAGCATTTT. The J gene is TRBJ1-5, the V gene TRBV5-4; tentative D call: TRBD1 (5 bases). The V gene lost 4 bases and the J gene lost 6 bases, with 20 bases spanning the gap. Germline CDR1 is SGHNT and CDR2 is YYREEE (reference sequence). The CDR3 has 16 residues.

V and J are TRBV5-1 and TRBJ1-1; the D is unclear. The CDR3 is 14 amino acids. With 2 bases removed from V and 0 bases from J, the gap between germline ends came to 8 bases. Germline CDR1 and CDR2: SGHRS and YFSETQ. The CDR3 nucleotides are TGCGCCAGCAGCTTCTCGTCTGTGAACACTGAAGCTTTCTTT. This translates into CASSFSSVNTEAFF.

The chain employs TRBV5-4 and TRBJ2-7, with D unresolved. CDR3 size: 15 residues. V gave up 4 bases and J gave up 5 bases, with 19 bases separating them. In germline, CDR1 is SGHNT, CDR2 YYREEE (reference sequence). CDR3 DNA sequence: TGTGCCAGCAGCCTTTCGCCTGGGGTTCTCCACGAGCAGTACTTC. Its translation: CASSLSPGVLHEQYF.

CDR3 DNA: TGCAGCGTTCGGCCCAACCAGTATTTT. Protein product: CSVRPNQYF. The chain recombines TRBV29-1 with TRBJ2-3, with D unresolved. Deletions cut 5 bases from V and 12 bases from J, with 9 bases between. The CDR3 consists of 9 residues. The germline V gene has CDR1 SQVTM and CDR2 ANQGSEA.

J is TRBJ2-7 and V is TRBV5-4; possible D gene TRBD2, 7 bases. Germline CDR1 is SGHNT and CDR2 is YYREEE (reference sequence). This CDR3 contains 13 residues. V was clipped by 4 bases and J by 5 bases, with 13 bases between them. Written as DNA, the CDR3 is TGTGCCAGCAGCGAGGGGGGGGCCCACGAGCAGTACTTC. It translates to CASSEGGAHEQYF.

The CDR3, as DNA: TGTGCCAGCAGCTTTCGGGGGCGCAACGAGCAGTACTTC. It yields the protein CASSFRGRNEQYF. The chain joins TRBV7-2 to TRBJ2-7; D possibly uses TRBD1 or TRBD2 (6 bases each). This CDR3 comprises 13 residues. Trimming took 3 bases from V and 5 from J, leaving 11 bases between them. Germline V gene sequence: CDR1 SGHTA, CDR2 FQGNSA.

Here the CDR3 reads CASSYGSRSGDTQYF. CDR3 nucleotide sequence: TGTGCCAGCAGTTACGGGTCGCGGTCGGGGGATACGCAGTATTTT. This chain joins TRBV6-5 and TRBJ2-3, with D tentatively TRBD2 (5 bases). V was pared by 2 bases and J by 6 bases, with 15 bases between. The CDR3 totals 15 residues. Germline V gene data show CDR1 as MNHEY and CDR2 as SVGAGI.

The chain uses TRBV3-1 (or the pseudogene TRBV3-2) and TRBJ2-5; the match to TRBD1 covers 10 bases. The germline CDR1 and CDR2 sequences are LGHDT and YNNKEL (reference sequence). V shed 8 bases and J 5 bases; nucleotides not matched to a gene: 5. The CDR3 is 13 residues long. The CDR3 reads CASGDRGEETQYF. The CDR3 DNA reads as TGTGCCAGCGGGGACAGGGGAGAGGAGACCCAGTACTTC.